This T cell receptor (beta chain) was obtained from a study of Ad26.COV2.S vaccination and SARS-CoV-2 variants. Germline V gene lookup returns CDR1 SGHTA and CDR2 FQGNSA. The CDR3 has 12 amino acids. V was clipped by 8 bases and J by 2 bases, with 7 bases between them. Study-wide findings and caveats: Total T cell responses were possibly underestimated by TCR breadth and depth analyses.

With respect to this clone: The antigen is not known.

Clones were read by immunoSEQ multiplex PCR, and TCRdb kept only the in-frame ones, dropping some. This sample has about 350,000 clones, with roughly 94% found just once. V usage is TRBV7-2 and J usage is TRBJ2-4, with a weak D call TRBD1 (5 bases). Source: peripheral blood, taken after recovery from COVID-19. The sequence derives from a human donor who had recovered from COVID-19. The CDR3 loop reads CASGHTKNIQYF. CDR3 nucleotides: TGTGCCAGCGGACACACCAAAAACATTCAGTACTTC.